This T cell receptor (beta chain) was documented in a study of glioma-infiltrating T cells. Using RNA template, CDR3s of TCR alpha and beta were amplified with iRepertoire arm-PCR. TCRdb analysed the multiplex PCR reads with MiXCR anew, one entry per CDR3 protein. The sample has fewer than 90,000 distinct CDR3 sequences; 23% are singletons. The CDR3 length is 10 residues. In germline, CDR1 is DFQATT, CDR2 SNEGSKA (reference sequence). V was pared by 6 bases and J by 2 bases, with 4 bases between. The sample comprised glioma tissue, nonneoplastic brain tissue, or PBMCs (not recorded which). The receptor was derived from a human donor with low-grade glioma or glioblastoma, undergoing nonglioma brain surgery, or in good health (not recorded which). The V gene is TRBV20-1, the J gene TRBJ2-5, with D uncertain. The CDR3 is CSAPQETQYF. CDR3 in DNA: TGCAGTGCGCCTCAAGAGACCCAGTACTTC.